These 21 T cell receptor beta chains originate from one sample sequenced in a study of metastatic and nonmetastatic thyroid tumors. Treatment of any kind had been given to no patient before thyroid surgery. TCRdb reanalyzed the PCR reads via MiXCR. The data contain about 27,000 clones, approximately 15% of them singletons. The specimen sequenced was blood. Every receptor here comes from a male donor with papillary thyroid cancer or a benign thyroid nodule (not recorded which). Some clones in this sample may be carry-over from other donors' samples.

This clone has a count of ten or more. This chain uses TRBV5-1 with TRBJ2-7; tentatively, D is TRBD1 (6 bases). Trimming took off 5 bases at V and 3 bases at J, with 18 bases between the two ends. Germline V gene lookup returns CDR1 SGHRS and CDR2 YFSETQ. The CDR3 runs to 15 residues. The CDR3 DNA follows: TGCGCCAGCAGGTACAGGGAAGAGGGGATCTACGAGCAGTACTTC. It is translated as CASRYREEGIYEQYF.

The genes are TRBV7-2 and TRBJ1-1; unclear D gene. The CDR3 is made up of 13 amino acids. Germline values: CDR1 SGHTA, CDR2 FQGNSA. V lost 4 bases and J 2 bases, leaving 8 bases between the germline ends. The CDR3, as DNA: TGTGCCAGCAGCTGGCGAGGAAACACTGAAGCTTTCTTT. It is translated as CASSWRGNTEAFF.

This rearrangement joins TRBV28 to TRBJ1-6; the D is unclear. Germline V gene data show CDR1 as MDHEN and CDR2 as SYDVKM. This CDR3 has 12 residues. Trimming shortened V by 6 bases and J by 6 bases, and 6 bases separated the two germline ends. CDR3 sequence (DNA): TGTGCCAGCAGCGGTTTTAATTCACCCCTCCACTTT. Translated, it gives CASSGFNSPLHF.

The rearrangement links TRBV20-1 to TRBJ2-1; D not certain. CDR1 DFQATT and CDR2 SNEGSKA come from the germline V gene (reference sequence). V lost 5 bases and J lost 3, with 17 bases in between. CDR3 size: 15 residues. Written as DNA, the CDR3 is TGCAGTGCTGGGCGGACCAAACCCCTCTACAATGAGCAGTTCTTC. Translated: CSAGRTKPLYNEQFF.

The chain links TRBV7-9 to TRBJ2-7, with unresolved D. The CDR3 consists of 13 residues. Germline V gives CDR1 SEHNR, CDR2 FQNEAQ (reference sequence). Trimming stripped 5 bases from V and 5 bases from J, with 13 bases between. CDR3 region: CASSQRSFDEQYF. Written as DNA, the CDR3 is TGTGCCAGCAGCCAACGGAGTTTTGACGAGCAGTACTTC.

In this sample, this clone turned up many times. With a much larger clone just one base away, this may be a read error. The same CDR3 also results from other DNA sequences found in this sample. The chain uses TRBV20-1 and TRBJ2-1; D might be TRBD1 (5 bases). CDR3 length: 11 amino acids. Germline assignment: CDR1 DFQATT and CDR2 SNEGSKA (reference sequence). The CDR3, as DNA: TGCAGTGCCCCAGAGGACAACGAGCAGTTCTTC. This translates into CSAPEDNEQFF.

This clone was counted many times. The V call is TRBV4-1, the J call TRBJ2-7; D remains ambiguous. With 1 base removed from V and 4 bases from J, the gap between germline ends came to 8 bases. Germline CDR1 MGHRA, CDR2 YSYEKL. The CDR3 extends over 13 amino acids. The DNA of the CDR3 is TGCGCCAGCAGCCAAGTCAGTACTTACGAGCAGTACTTC. It yields the protein CASSQVSTYEQYF.

This clone was detected many times. The gene calls are TRBV5-4 and TRBJ2-7; a possible D gene is TRBD2 (6 bases). Germline CDR1 is SGHNT and CDR2 is YYREEE (reference sequence). Trimming removed 2 bases at V and 2 bases at J, with 14 bases between. The CDR3 is 15 residues long. CDR3 loop: CASSLLTGVAYEQYF. DNA of the CDR3: TGTGCCAGCAGCTTACTCACGGGAGTTGCCTACGAGCAGTACTTC.

This clone was recorded at least ten times. The genes are TRBV10-1 and TRBJ2-1, with a weak D call TRBD2 (5 bases). The ends were cut back, 5 bases at V and 0 bases at J, with 14 bases in the middle. This CDR3 region has 16 residues. CDR1 WNHNN and CDR2 SYGVQD come from the germline V gene (reference sequence). The CDR3, as DNA: TGCGCCAGCAGTTGGGGTCCTGCGGGCTCCTACAATGAGCAGTTCTTC. Amino acid sequence: CASSWGPAGSYNEQFF.

The V call is TRBV27, the J call TRBJ2-7; 10 positions match TRBD2. The V gene end was trimmed by 6 bases and the J gene end by 2 bases; junction bases not matched to a gene: 13. The CDR3 sequence is 17 residues long. Germline V gene data show CDR1 as MNHEY and CDR2 as SMNVEV (reference sequence). The CDR3 is CASRETFSGRLTYEQYF. The CDR3 nucleotides are TGTGCCAGCAGAGAAACCTTTAGCGGGAGGCTCACCTACGAGCAGTACTTC.

The chain joins TRBV5-4 to TRBJ2-3; 8 nucleotides match TRBD2. Germline loops: CDR1 SGHNT, CDR2 YYREEE (reference sequence). The V segment lost 0 bases and the J segment 4 bases; nucleotides outside the gene matches: 4. This CDR3 has 15 residues. This CDR3 reads CASSLEAGAPDTQYF. CDR3 nucleotide sequence: TGTGCCAGCAGCTTGGAAGCGGGAGCTCCAGATACGCAGTATTTT.

This chain uses TRBV3-1 with TRBJ2-1; tentatively, D is TRBD2 (6 bases). The V end was cut by 3 bases, the J end by 10 bases, with 16 bases between. This CDR3 contains 14 residues. In germline, CDR1 is LGHDT, CDR2 YNNKEL (reference sequence). The DNA for the CDR3 is TGTGCCAGCAGCCACCCGACTGAGCGGGCGGAGCAGTTCTTC. Its protein product is CASSHPTERAEQFF.

This clone has a count of ten or more. CDR3 nucleotides: TGTGCCAGCAGCTTTATGAGCGGGCAAGTCAGCTACGAGCAGTACTTC. Translation gives CASSFMSGQVSYEQYF. V gene TRBV11-2 combines with J gene TRBJ2-7, with D perhaps TRBD2 (6 bases). Germline V CDR1 and CDR2: SGHAT, FQNNGV. Trimming cost V 3 bases and J 3 bases, with 18 bases left between them. The CDR3 covers 16 residues.

This clone was recorded at least ten times. The V call is TRBV7-9, the J call TRBJ1-2, with no clear D. This CDR3 has 15 amino acids. Per germline, CDR1 SEHNR and CDR2 FQNEAQ (reference sequence). V was trimmed by 3 bases and J by 0 bases, leaving 11 bases between them. Here the CDR3 reads CASSFLGTANYGYTF. CDR3 nucleotide sequence: TGTGCCAGCAGCTTTTTAGGTACAGCTAACTATGGCTACACCTTC.

This clone was recorded many times. The chain employs TRBV28 and TRBJ1-1; D is unresolved. The germline V gene has CDR1 MDHEN and CDR2 SYDVKM. The CDR3 contains 14 residues. V lost 5 bases, J lost 1 base, and 11 bases lay in between. CDR3 amino acids: CASSRTRENTEAFF. The CDR3 coding sequence is TGTGCCAGCAGTCGAACCCGGGAGAACACTGAAGCTTTCTTT.

This clone was counted many times. The chain couples TRBV24-1 to TRBJ2-1, with TRBD2 as a possible D gene (6 bases). The CDR3 has 17 residues. Looked up from germline, CDR1 is KGHDR and CDR2 is SFDVKD. Trimming cost V 3 bases and J 4 bases, with 18 bases left between them. The CDR3 loop is CATSDTSGAGGYNEQFF. In DNA form, the CDR3 reads TGTGCCACCAGTGATACTTCGGGAGCCGGAGGGTACAATGAGCAGTTCTTC.

This clone appeared many times. The chain is built from TRBV24-1 and TRBJ2-7, with TRBD2 matching 7 bases. There are 13 residues in the CDR3. The V gene's germline CDR1 is KGHDR and CDR2 SFDVKD. V lost 8 bases and J lost 4; bases outside the gene matches: 7. The CDR3 region is CATTGTILYEQYF. The CDR3 region has the DNA TGTGCCACCACCGGGACTATTTTATACGAGCAGTACTTC.

The sample holds many counts of this clone. The chain links TRBV12-3 or TRBV12-4 to TRBJ1-4, with 8 bases fitting TRBD1. The trim removed 1 base at V and 5 bases at J, leaving 3 bases unmatched. The CDR3 is made up of 15 amino acids. The CDR3 DNA is TGTGCCAGCAGTTTAGGGGACAGGCAGAATGAAAAACTGTTTTTT. Residues: CASSLGDRQNEKLFF.

This clone was detected ten times or more. The rearrangement uses TRBV18 and TRBJ2-1; possible D gene TRBD2, 6 bases. This CDR3 spans 14 amino acids. The V end was cut by 6 bases, the J end by 5 bases, with 14 bases between. Germline V gene lookup returns CDR1 KGHSH and CDR2 LQKENI. The CDR3 sequence is CASSRTIGDNEQFF. The CDR3 DNA reads TGTGCCAGCTCCAGGACTATTGGCGACAATGAGCAGTTCTTC.

There are many counts of this clone. The chain couples TRBV5-5 to TRBJ2-5, with TRBD1 as a possible D gene (7 bases). Germline lookup yields CDR1 SGHKS and CDR2 YYEKEE (reference sequence). Trimming shortened V by 7 bases and J by 3 bases, and 16 bases separated the two germline ends. The CDR3 spans 14 residues. Here the CDR3 reads CASGDVRGEETQYF. DNA of the CDR3: TGTGCCAGCGGCGATGTCAGGGGGGAAGAGACCCAGTACTTC.

Concerning this clone: Germline and junction disagree at one end, which may indicate a read error. The V and J genes are TRBV6-1 and TRBJ1-5; D not resolved. CDR1 is MNHNS and CDR2 is SASEGT in the germline V gene. The CDR3 runs 15 residues. This CDR3 reads CASIWYEYSDQPQHF. The CDR3, as DNA: TGTGCCAGCATTTGGTATGAGTATAGCGATCAGCCCCAGCATTTT.